One and the same sample provided the 6 T cell receptor beta chains below, sequenced in a study of OX40 agonist ivuxolimab in advanced cancers. Profiling relied on immunoSEQ multiplex PCR, and the TCRdb table lists in-frame clones only, not all of them. The table includes about 96,000 clones, 90% detected once. The sequences come from CD4+ or CD8+ T cells sorted from blood, collected in a trial of the OX40 agonist ivuxolimab. Receptors originate from an adult with an advanced solid tumor such as melanoma, head and neck, liver or kidney cancer.

The chain joins TRBV6-5 to TRBJ2-2; tentatively, D is TRBD2 (6 bases). Germline V CDR1 and CDR2: MNHEY, SVGAGI. Trimming cost V 7 bases and J 7 bases, with 16 bases left between them. CDR3 length: 14 residues. The CDR3 region has the DNA TGTGCCAGCACCCGGGACTTTAATGTCGGGGAGCTGTTTTTT. It translates to CASTRDFNVGELFF.

This clone came up once. The gene calls are TRBV18 and TRBJ1-4; D unclear. Germline loops: CDR1 KGHSH, CDR2 LQKENI. V lost 3 bases to trimming and J lost 5 bases, with 10 bases between them. The CDR3 spans 14 residues. CDR3 bases: TGTGCCAGCTCACCCGGGCAGCAGAATGAAAAACTGTTTTTT. As protein: CASSPGQQNEKLFF.

The J gene is TRBJ2-3, the V gene TRBV5-8, with D perhaps matching TRBD2 (6 bases). V was clipped by 0 bases and J by 3 bases, with 11 bases between them. There are 15 residues in the CDR3. Germline values: CDR1 SGHTS, CDR2 YDEGEE. The DNA of the CDR3 is TGTGCCAGCAGCTTGGCCGCGGGGTGGACAGATACGCAGTATTTT. Amino acids: CASSLAAGWTDTQYF.

This clone came up once. The chain combines TRBV10-3 with TRBJ2-7; 9 bases are a match to TRBD1. Trimming removed 0 bases from V and 3 bases from J; junction bases left unmatched: 6. Germline V lookup: CDR1 ENHRY, CDR2 SYGVKD. The CDR3 is made up of 16 amino acids. The CDR3 bases are TGTGCCATCAGTGAGTCGGGTGGACAGGGGTTCTACGAGCAGTACTTC. This encodes CAISESGGQGFYEQYF.

This chain joins TRBV18 and TRBJ2-3; D gene uncertain. The germline CDR1 and CDR2 sequences are KGHSH and LQKENI. The CDR3 is 14 amino acids. The V and J ends lost 4 bases and 2 bases respectively, with 10 bases between them. CDR3 amino acids: CASSQDRYTDTQYF. The CDR3 DNA is TGTGCCAGCTCACAGGACCGGTACACAGATACGCAGTATTTT.

The chain carries TRBV30 and TRBJ2-3, with TRBD2 matching over 9 bases. The CDR3 consists of 17 residues. The germline gives CDR1 GTSNPN, CDR2 SVGIG (reference sequence). V trimming: 7 bases; J trimming: 3 bases; junction bases outside the gene matches: 17. CDR3 nucleotides: TGTGCCTTATCAGCCGGGGGGACTAGCCCGATGACAGATACGCAGTATTTT. It yields the protein CALSAGGTSPMTDTQYF.